Each of the 12 T cell receptor beta chains below was sequenced from the same sample in a study of T cell responses to AZD1222 COVID-19 vaccine. Data came from immunoSEQ multiplex PCR; TCRdb stores just in-frame clones and leaves some out. The sample gives roughly 120,000 clones, around nine tenths of which show up once; less than 4.5% is in the top ten. This material consisted of peripheral blood, taken on day 0 of AZD1222 vaccination. These receptors all come from an adult in good health.

The chain uses TRBV7-2 and TRBJ1-6; perhaps TRBD1 as D (5 bases). The CDR3 sequence is 14 residues long. Trimming removed 3 bases from V and 9 bases from J, with 12 bases in between. Germline V CDR1 and CDR2: SGHTA, FQGNSA. CDR3 in DNA: TGTGCCAGCAGCTTCAGCAGGGCTATTTCACCCCTCCACTTT. This gives the protein CASSFSRAISPLHF.

This clone was detected a few times. The chain has TRBV4-3 and TRBJ2-2; 9 bases agree with TRBD2. The CDR3 has 17 amino acids. Germline V gives CDR1 LGHNA, CDR2 YSLEER. V lost 0 bases and J lost 4; bases outside the gene matches: 6. The CDR3 here is CASSQDLRLAATGELFF. Here the CDR3 DNA reads TGCGCCAGCAGCCAAGATCTGCGACTAGCGGCCACCGGGGAGCTGTTTTTT.

V usage is TRBV9 and J usage is TRBJ1-2; D call uncertain. Germline loops: CDR1 SGDLS, CDR2 YYNGEE. There are 14 residues in the CDR3. Trimming took off 0 bases at V and 7 bases at J, with 13 bases between the two ends. CDR3 amino acids: CASSVGKGLGGYTF. CDR3 nucleotides: TGTGCCAGCAGCGTAGGGAAGGGCTTGGGTGGCTACACCTTC.

The gene calls are TRBV14 and TRBJ1-1; TRBD1 matches 7 bases. There are 13 residues in the CDR3. Trimming cost V 4 bases and J 5 bases; bases outside gene matches: 4. The germline gives CDR1 SGHDN, CDR2 FVKESK. The CDR3 reads CASSPQQGTEAFF. The CDR3 DNA reads as TGTGCCAGCAGCCCCCAACAGGGGACTGAAGCTTTCTTT.

This clone was detected once. The genes are TRBV9 and TRBJ1-1; no reliable D call. This CDR3 contains 13 residues. The germline V gene encodes CDR1 SGDLS and CDR2 YYNGEE. Between the trimmed V and J ends, which lost 4 bases and 13 bases, there was a span of 20 bases. CDR3 DNA sequence: TGTGCCAGCAGCCGGAGGACCGACACCCCTGGTTTCTTT. Protein sequence: CASSRRTDTPGFF. Looking up the rest from reference TRBV9 and TRBJ1-1 gives the full variable domain: DSGVTQTPKHLITATGQRVTLRCSPRSGDLSVYWYQQSLDQGLQFLIQYYNGEERAKGNILERFSAQQFPDLHSELNLSSLELGDSALYFCASSRRTDTPGFFGQGTRLTVV.

The chain employs TRBV7-3 and TRBJ1-6; D uncertain. V was shortened by 1 base and J by 8 bases, with 12 bases between the two germline ends. Germline V gene sequence: CDR1 SGHTA, CDR2 FQGTGA. The CDR3 contains 15 residues. CDR3 bases: TGTGCCAGCAGCTTAATGGGTCCTAGGGATTCACCCCTCCACTTT. Translating it yields CASSLMGPRDSPLHF. Together with reference TRBV7-3 and TRBJ1-6, the CDR3 gives the full variable domain: GAGVSQTPSNKVTEKGKYVELRCDPISGHTALYWYRQSLGQGPEFLIYFQGTGAADDSGLPNDRFFAVRPEGSVSTLKIQRTERGDSAVYLCASSLMGPRDSPLHFGNGTRLTVT.

This chain uses TRBV7-8 with TRBJ1-1; unclear D gene. Per germline, CDR1 SGHVS and CDR2 FQNEAQ. This CDR3 contains 15 residues. V dropped 1 base and J dropped 4 bases, with 13 bases sitting between them. In DNA, the CDR3 is TGTGCCAGCAGCTTAGTCGGCACGGTTGCCACTGAAGCTTTCTTT. It specifies CASSLVGTVATEAFF.

This clone was found once. The CDR3 here is CASSLGGSYEQYF. CDR3 sequence (DNA): TGTGCCAGCAGTTTGGGGGGATCCTACGAGCAGTACTTC. J is TRBJ2-7 and V is TRBV27; D is possibly TRBD2 (6 bases). This CDR3 region has 13 residues. V was trimmed by 3 bases and J by 1 base, leaving 7 bases between them. Germline CDR1 is MNHEY and CDR2 is SMNVEV (reference sequence).

The J gene is TRBJ2-7, the V gene TRBV7-6, with 8 bases matching TRBD2. The CDR3 contains 17 residues. The V gene end was trimmed by 4 bases and the J gene end by 3 bases; junction bases not matched to a gene: 14. The germline V gene encodes CDR1 SGHVS and CDR2 FNYEAQ. The CDR3 protein is CASSSGGEGPTFYEQYF. The DNA of the CDR3 is TGTGCCAGCAGCTCGGGGGGGGAGGGCCCCACCTTCTACGAGCAGTACTTC.

This clone was counted a few times. The genes are TRBV12-3 or TRBV12-4 and TRBJ2-5; D gene unclear. V dropped 3 bases and J dropped 5 bases, with 10 bases sitting between them. There are 13 residues in the CDR3. CDR3 DNA: TGTGCCAGCAGTTTGTCCAGATTCGAGACCCAGTACTTC. Its translation is CASSLSRFETQYF.

The gene calls are TRBV6-5 and TRBJ2-1; no clear D. The CDR3 runs to 11 residues. V shed 4 bases and J shed 15 bases, with 13 bases lying between them. The germline V gene has CDR1 MNHEY and CDR2 SVGAGI. CDR3: CASSSGLRAFF. CDR3 nucleotide sequence: TGTGCCAGCAGTTCGGGCCTACGTGCGTTCTTC.

The chain combines TRBV20-1 with TRBJ1-2, with D possibly matching TRBD1 (5 bases). Germline V CDR1 and CDR2: DFQATT, SNEGSKA (reference sequence). Trimming removed 6 bases from V and 6 bases from J, with 8 bases in between. The CDR3 runs to 10 residues. The CDR3 bases are TGCAGTGCAGGACATAATGGCTACACCTTC. Translated: CSAGHNGYTF.